The clone carrying this T cell receptor (beta chain) occurred a few times. The sample originates from a study of blood T cell repertoires in COVID-19. Sequenced by immunoSEQ multiplex PCR; TCRdb stores in-frame clones only, minus some. The repertoire has some 180,000 clones, roughly 84% of them found once; the top ten carry about a tenth. V lost 2 bases and J 0 bases, leaving 9 bases between the germline ends. From germline, CDR1 is SGHRS and CDR2 YFSETQ. This CDR3 is 15 amino acids long. The TCR sequence derives from a man aged 65-85 years with active or convalescent COVID-19. This chain uses TRBV5-1 with TRBJ1-5, with D possibly matching TRBD1 (5 bases). The sample was peripheral blood. CDR3 amino acids: CASSFEGASNQPQHF. Written as DNA, the CDR3 is TGCGCCAGCAGCTTCGAAGGGGCTAGCAATCAGCCCCAGCATTTT.